This T cell receptor (beta chain) was recorded in a study of T cell repertoires in cytomegalovirus infection. Study-level information: CMV epitopes, recently identified HLA-C-restricted and well-studied HLA-B-restricted, were used. Public TCR beta signatures provided an indication of both CMV infection and a matching HLA type.

On this clonotype itself: The antigen is undetermined.

Study conclusions and caveats: There were HLA-C-restricted CMV-specific TCR beta clonotypes dominating the ex vivo response.

MiXCR, applied by TCRdb to the reads, yields one record per CDR3 protein. The table records 200,000 to 250,000 distinct CDR3 sequences, around two fifths of them present only once. This TCR derives from a human donor in good health (CMV status not recorded). Some clones in this sample may be carry-over from other donors' samples. Sample: CD8+ T cells from cultured PBMCs, taken from culture after CMV antigen stimulation.

The CDR3 DNA follows: TGTGCCAGCACTAGGGCCTCAGGGGGCCGTTACAATGAGCAGTTCTTC. Protein: CASTRASGGRYNEQFF. The chain carries TRBV7-9 and TRBJ2-1, with TRBD1 identical over 8 bases. The V gene's germline CDR1 is SEHNR and CDR2 FQNEAQ (reference sequence). The CDR3 runs to 16 residues. The ends lost 7 bases at V and 4 bases at J; junction bases unmatched: 12.